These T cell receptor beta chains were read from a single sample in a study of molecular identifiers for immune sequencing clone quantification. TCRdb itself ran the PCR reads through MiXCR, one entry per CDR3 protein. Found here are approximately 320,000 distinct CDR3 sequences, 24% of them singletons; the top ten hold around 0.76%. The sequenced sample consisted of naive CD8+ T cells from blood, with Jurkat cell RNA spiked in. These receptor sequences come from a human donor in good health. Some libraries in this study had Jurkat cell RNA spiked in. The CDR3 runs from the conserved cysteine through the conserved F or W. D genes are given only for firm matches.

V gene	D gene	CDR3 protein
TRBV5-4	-	CASSFRGGTYEQYF
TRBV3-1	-	CASSQGAGPETQYF
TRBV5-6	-	CASSLWRSEQYF
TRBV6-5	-	CASSYGAPYEQYF
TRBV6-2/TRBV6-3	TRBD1	CASSPDRAGTGELFF
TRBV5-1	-	CASSLVASAYNEQFF
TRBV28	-	CASSLWGAAYEQYF
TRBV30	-	CAWGGRGEQYF
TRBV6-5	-	CATSVNRVNKNIQYF
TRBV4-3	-	CTNSQSAGRATETFF
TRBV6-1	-	CASSEWVGATEAFF
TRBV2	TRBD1	CASLQGANLAGADVLTF
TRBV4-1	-	CASSQAGLTDTQYF
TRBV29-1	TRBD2	CSVDVIGGGSDTQYF
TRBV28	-	CASSLWGGEPQHF
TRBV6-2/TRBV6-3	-	CASSRGQSLTAKNIQYF
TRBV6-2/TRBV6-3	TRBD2	CASSPLPAGVAYEQYF
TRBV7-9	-	CASSSFGGPINAGGTDTQYF
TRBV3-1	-	CASSPSTWGAHNEQFF
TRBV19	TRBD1	CASGDPTGINQPQHF
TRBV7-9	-	CASSLGSTGELVF
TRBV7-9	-	CASSLVLGGSNEQYF
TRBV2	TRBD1	CASSEGQSNQPQHF
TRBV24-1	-	CATSVSENTEAFF
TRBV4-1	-	CASSQDRAGATYEQYF
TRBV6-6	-	CASSTSADTQYF
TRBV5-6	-	CASSLNVNQPQHF
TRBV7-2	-	CASSLAPPPDTQYF
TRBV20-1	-	CSARDGRGNQPQHF
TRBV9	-	CASGGGDNQPQHF
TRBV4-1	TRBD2	CASSPSGSIYEQYF
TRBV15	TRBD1	CATSRARQGIGTEAFF
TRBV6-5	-	CASSYSREYEQYF
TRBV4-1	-	CASSQVEGTEQYF
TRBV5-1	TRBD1	CASSYGTAYEQYF
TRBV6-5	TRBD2	CARSKGLAGSYEQYF
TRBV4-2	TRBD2	CASSQDPAGSAEQYF